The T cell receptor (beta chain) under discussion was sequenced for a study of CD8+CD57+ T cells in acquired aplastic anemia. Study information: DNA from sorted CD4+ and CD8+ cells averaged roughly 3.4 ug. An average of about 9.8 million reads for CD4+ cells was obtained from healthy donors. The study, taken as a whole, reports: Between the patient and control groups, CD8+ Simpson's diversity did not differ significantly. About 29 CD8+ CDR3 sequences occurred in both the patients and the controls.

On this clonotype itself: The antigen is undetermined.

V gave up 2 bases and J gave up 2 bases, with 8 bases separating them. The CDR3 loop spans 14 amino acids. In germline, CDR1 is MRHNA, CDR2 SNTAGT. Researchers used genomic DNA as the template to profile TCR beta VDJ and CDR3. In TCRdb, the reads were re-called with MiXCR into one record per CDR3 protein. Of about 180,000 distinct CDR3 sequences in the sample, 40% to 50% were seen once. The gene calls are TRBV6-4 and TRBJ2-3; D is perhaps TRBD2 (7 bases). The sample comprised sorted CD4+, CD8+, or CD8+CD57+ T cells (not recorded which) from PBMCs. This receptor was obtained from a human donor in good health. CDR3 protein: CASSDGGATDTQYF. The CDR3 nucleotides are TGTGCCAGCAGTGACGGGGGGGCCACAGATACGCAGTATTTT.